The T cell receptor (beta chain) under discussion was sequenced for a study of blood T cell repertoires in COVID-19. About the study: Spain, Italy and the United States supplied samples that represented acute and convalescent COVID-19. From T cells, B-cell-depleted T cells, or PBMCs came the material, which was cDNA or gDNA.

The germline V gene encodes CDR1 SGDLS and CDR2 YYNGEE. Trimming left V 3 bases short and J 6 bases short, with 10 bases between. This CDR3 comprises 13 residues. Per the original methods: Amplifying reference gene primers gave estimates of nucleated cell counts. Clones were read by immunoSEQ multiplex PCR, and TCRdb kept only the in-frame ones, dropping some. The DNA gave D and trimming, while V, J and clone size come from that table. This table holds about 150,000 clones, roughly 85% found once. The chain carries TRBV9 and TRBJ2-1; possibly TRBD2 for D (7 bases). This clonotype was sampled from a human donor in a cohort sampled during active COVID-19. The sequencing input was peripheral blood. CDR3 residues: CASSAGGLNEQFF. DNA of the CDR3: TGTGCCAGCAGCGCCGGGGGGCTCAATGAGCAGTTCTTC.